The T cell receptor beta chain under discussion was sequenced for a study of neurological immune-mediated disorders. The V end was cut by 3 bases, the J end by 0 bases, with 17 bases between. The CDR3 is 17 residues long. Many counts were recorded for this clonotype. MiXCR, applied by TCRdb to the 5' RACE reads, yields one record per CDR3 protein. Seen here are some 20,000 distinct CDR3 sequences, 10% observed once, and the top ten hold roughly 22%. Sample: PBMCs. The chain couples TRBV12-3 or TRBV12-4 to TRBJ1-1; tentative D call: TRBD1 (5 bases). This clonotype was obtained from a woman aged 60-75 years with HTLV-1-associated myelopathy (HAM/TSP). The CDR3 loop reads CASSFFELQVMNTEAFF. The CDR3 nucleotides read TGTGCCAGCAGTTTTTTTGAACTACAGGTAATGAACACTGAAGCTTTCTTT.